What follows are 15 T cell receptor beta chains derived from one specimen sequenced in a study of T cells in Graves' hyperthyroidism and ophthalmopathy. Researchers took RNA transcripts and amplified the TCR beta CDR3 regions from them. HTBI primers were used for first-round RT-PCR of the TCR CDR3. In TCRdb, the multiplex PCR reads were re-called with MiXCR into one record per CDR3 protein. The sample gives 500,000 to 650,000 distinct CDR3 sequences, nearly 20% of which show up once; 47% is in the top ten. The source material was blood. These receptors were obtained from a middle-aged man with Graves' ophthalmopathy.

This clonotype was counted ten times or more. The V and J genes are TRBV3-1 and TRBJ2-5; 7 nucleotides match TRBD2. V gave up 1 base and J gave up 4 bases; unmatched junction bases: 6. This CDR3 spans 15 amino acids. CDR1 and CDR2 (germline): LGHDT, YNNKEL (reference sequence). CDR3 residues: CASSQAAGGGETQYF. CDR3 nucleotides: TGTGCCAGCAGCCAAGCAGCGGGCGGGGGAGAGACCCAGTACTTC.

This chain links TRBV2 with TRBJ1-4, with a weak D call TRBD1 (5 bases). Germline CDR1 is SNHLY and CDR2 is FYNNEI. V was pared by 2 bases and J by 7 bases, with 14 bases between. This CDR3 is built from 15 residues. The CDR3 region has the DNA TGTGCCAGCAGTGAAATGGGCCAGGGAGCTGAAAAACTGTTTTTT. This translates into CASSEMGQGAEKLFF.

The chain combines TRBV18 with TRBJ2-3; D uncertain. V gave up 3 bases and J gave up 6 bases, with 13 bases separating them. This CDR3 is built from 14 residues. CDR1 and CDR2 (germline): KGHSH, LQKENI. The CDR3 bases are TGTGCCAGCTCACCCGGCGCTGTTGGGGATACGCAGTATTTT. Translating gives CASSPGAVGDTQYF.

This clonotype has only a few counts. The chain combines TRBV20-1 with TRBJ1-1; D unclear. Germline CDR1 and CDR2: DFQATT and SNEGSKA (reference sequence). This CDR3 is built from 13 residues. Trimming removed 8 bases from V and 5 bases from J, with 18 bases in between. The CDR3 loop reads CSPTVAPWTEAFF. DNA for the CDR3: TGCAGTCCGACCGTGGCCCCGTGGACTGAAGCTTTCTTT.

For the CDR3, the DNA is TGTGCCAGCAGCCCTCCTGGTAGGACGGGGAAAAACATTCAGTACTTC. This encodes CASSPPGRTGKNIQYF. V usage is TRBV12-3 or TRBV12-4 and J usage is TRBJ2-4, with D possibly matching TRBD2 (5 bases). The CDR3 runs to 16 residues. Trimming pared 6 bases from V and 4 bases from J, leaving 19 bases between.

About this clonotype itself: Without the conserved terminal phenylalanine or tryptophan, this CDR3 likely stems from a read error. The rearrangement joins TRBV5-5 to TRBJ1-1; D is possibly TRBD1 (5 bases). Germline values: CDR1 SGHKS, CDR2 YYEKEE (reference sequence). This CDR3 is 14 amino acids long. V lost 1 base and J lost 7, with 14 bases in between. The CDR3 DNA reads TGTGCCAGCAGCTTGATCGGGGGGGTGAGTGAAGCTTTCCTT. It yields the protein CASSLIGGVSEAFL.

V is TRBV20-1 and J is TRBJ1-5; 9 bases are shared with TRBD1. With V trimmed by 5 bases and J by 5 bases, 13 bases remained unmatched. This CDR3 spans 16 amino acids. Germline CDR1 and CDR2: DFQATT and SNEGSKA (reference sequence). CDR3 loop: CSAARTRTGDYQPQHF. CDR3 nucleotides: TGCAGTGCTGCTCGGACTAGGACAGGGGACTATCAGCCCCAGCATTTT.

The J gene is TRBJ2-2, the V gene TRBV7-9, with a possible D match to TRBD1 (6 bases). CDR1 and CDR2 from the germline V gene are SEHNR and FQNEAQ (reference sequence). The CDR3 is made up of 15 amino acids. V lost 6 bases and J 4 bases, leaving 15 bases between the germline ends. CDR3 amino acids: CASSYTTGSTGELFF. The CDR3, as DNA: TGTGCCAGCAGTTACACGACAGGTTCCACCGGGGAGCTGTTTTTT.

Ten or more counts support this clonotype. V usage is TRBV4-1 and J usage is TRBJ2-2, with 11 nucleotides matching TRBD1. Germline values: CDR1 MGHRA, CDR2 YSYEKL. The trim removed 3 bases at V and 3 bases at J, leaving 6 bases unmatched. The CDR3 length is 17 residues. As DNA, the CDR3 is TGCGCCAGCAGCCACCAACCGGGACAGGGGGACACCGGGGAGCTGTTTTTT. This gives the protein CASSHQPGQGDTGELFF.

The chain couples TRBV12-3 or TRBV12-4 to TRBJ2-2, with D possibly being TRBD1 (6 bases). The length of the CDR3 is 19 residues. V was trimmed by 5 bases and J by 2 bases, leaving 24 bases between them. In nucleotides, the CDR3 is TGTGCCAGCAGTCCCCACCCTGAATACAGGGTGGTTAACACCGGGGAGCTGTTTTTT. Amino acids: CASSPHPEYRVVNTGELFF.

This clonotype turned up a few times. The rearrangement joins TRBV4-3 to TRBJ2-2; 10 bases agree with TRBD1. Germline CDR1 is LGHNA and CDR2 is YSLEER. The CDR3 is made up of 17 amino acids. The trim removed 0 bases at V and 7 bases at J, leaving 8 bases unmatched. In nucleotides, the CDR3 is TGCGCCAGCAGCCAAGAACCCGTGGGACAGGGGATCGGGGAGCTGTTTTTT. The encoded protein is CASSQEPVGQGIGELFF.

Only a few counts were recorded for this clonotype. This sequence joins TRBV27 and TRBJ2-7, with D uncertain. This CDR3 is built from 16 residues. V was trimmed by 3 bases and J by 4 bases, leaving 19 bases between them. Germline lookup yields CDR1 MNHEY and CDR2 SMNVEV (reference sequence). CDR3: CASSLSAWPTRYEQYF. The CDR3 nucleotides are TGTGCCAGCAGTTTGTCTGCGTGGCCGACCCGATACGAGCAGTACTTC.

This clonotype was recorded many times. This sequence joins TRBV12-3 or TRBV12-4 and TRBJ2-5; the D call may be TRBD1 or TRBD2 (5 bases each). The CDR3 runs to 15 residues. V gave up 5 bases and J gave up 1 base, with 14 bases separating them. The CDR3 region has the DNA TGTGCCAGCAGTCCTGGGGACGTCGGCCAAGAGACCCAGTACTTC. Protein sequence: CASSPGDVGQETQYF.

This sequence joins TRBV27 and TRBJ2-2; D possibly matches TRBD1 or TRBD2 (5 bases each). Trimming cost V 6 bases and J 6 bases, with 17 bases left between them. This CDR3 comprises 15 residues. Looked up from germline, CDR1 is MNHEY and CDR2 is SMNVEV (reference sequence). In nucleotides, the CDR3 is TGTGCCAGCAGCCCTCTCAGGGAGTATGCCGGGGAGCTGTTTTTT. Translation: CASSPLREYAGELFF.

The chain carries TRBV28 and TRBJ2-1; D is ambiguous. This CDR3 comprises 11 residues. Germline CDR1 is MDHEN and CDR2 is SYDVKM. DNA of the CDR3: TGTGTGGTTGGTTGGTACAATGAGCAGTTCTTC. It yields the protein CVVGWYNEQFF.